This TCR beta chain was obtained from a study of OX40 agonist ivuxolimab in advanced cancers. Study in general: Of mixed ages from 23 to 79 and averaging 60 years, the group was roughly 83% male.

Trimming cost V 0 bases and J 4 bases, with 17 bases left between them. CDR1 is KGHSH and CDR2 is LQKENI in the germline V gene. The CDR3 has 17 amino acids. Assay: immunoSEQ multiplex PCR; the TCRdb copy retains only in-frame clones and omits some. The sample includes more than 65,000 clones, around 89% seen only once; the top ten take 0.38%. The chain joins TRBV18 to TRBJ2-3; TRBD1 might be the D (6 bases). Sequencing used CD4+ or CD8+ T cells sorted from blood, obtained in a trial of the OX40 agonist ivuxolimab. The receptor was derived from an adult with an advanced solid tumor such as melanoma, head and neck, liver or kidney cancer. The CDR3 loop reads CASSPPAASWGPDTQYF. DNA for the CDR3: TGTGCCAGCTCACCACCAGCGGCTAGCTGGGGGCCAGATACGCAGTATTTT.